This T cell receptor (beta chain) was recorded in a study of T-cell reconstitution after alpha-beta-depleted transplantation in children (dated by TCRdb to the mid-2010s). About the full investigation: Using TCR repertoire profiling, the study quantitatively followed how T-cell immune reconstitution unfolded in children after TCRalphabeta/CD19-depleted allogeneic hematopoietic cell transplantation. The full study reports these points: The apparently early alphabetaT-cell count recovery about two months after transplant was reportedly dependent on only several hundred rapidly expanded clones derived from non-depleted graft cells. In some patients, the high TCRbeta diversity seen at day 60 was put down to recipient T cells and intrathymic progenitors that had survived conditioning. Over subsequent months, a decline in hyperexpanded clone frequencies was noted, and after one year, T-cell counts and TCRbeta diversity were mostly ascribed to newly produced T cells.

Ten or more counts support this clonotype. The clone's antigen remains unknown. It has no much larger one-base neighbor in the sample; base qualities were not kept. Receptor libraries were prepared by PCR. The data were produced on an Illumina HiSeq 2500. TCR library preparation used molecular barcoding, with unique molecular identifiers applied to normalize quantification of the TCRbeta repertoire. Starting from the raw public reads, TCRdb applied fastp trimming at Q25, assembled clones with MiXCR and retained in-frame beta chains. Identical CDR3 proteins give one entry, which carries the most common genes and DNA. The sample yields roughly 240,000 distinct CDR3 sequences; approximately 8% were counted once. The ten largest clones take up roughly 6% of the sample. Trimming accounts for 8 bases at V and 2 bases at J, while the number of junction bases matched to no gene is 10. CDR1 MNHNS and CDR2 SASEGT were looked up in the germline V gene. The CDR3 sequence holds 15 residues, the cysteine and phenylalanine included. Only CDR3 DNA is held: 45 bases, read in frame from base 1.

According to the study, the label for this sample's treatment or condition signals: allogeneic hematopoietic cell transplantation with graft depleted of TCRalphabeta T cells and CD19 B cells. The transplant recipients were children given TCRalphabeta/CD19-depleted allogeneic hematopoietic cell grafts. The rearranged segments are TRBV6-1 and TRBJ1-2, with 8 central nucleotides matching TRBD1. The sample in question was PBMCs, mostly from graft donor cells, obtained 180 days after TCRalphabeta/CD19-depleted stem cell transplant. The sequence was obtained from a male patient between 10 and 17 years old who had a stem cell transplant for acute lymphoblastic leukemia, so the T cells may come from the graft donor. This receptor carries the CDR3 CASSPSGQVNYGYTF. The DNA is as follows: TGTGCCAGCTCCCCCTCGGGACAGGTGAACTATGGCTACACCTTC.